This T cell receptor (beta chain) was documented in a study of blood T cell repertoires in COVID-19 (dated by TCRdb to 2019 to 2021). Some background on the complete study: Collaborator samples came from the United States, Italy and Spain and covered acute and convalescent phases of COVID-19. Where HLA class I and class II types were available, the types were taken from metadata supplied by the sample provider, not from assay-based typing. The prospective study material was composed of cDNA or gDNA derived from T cells, B-cell-depleted T cells, or PBMCs. The repertoires were released in a freely available public database meant as a resource for research on the immune response to SARS-CoV-2. The sample metadata nearly always contained a de-identified subject ID, COVID-19 status, age in years and sex. Subjects who had been exposed to COVID-19, were actively infected with it, or had recovered from it provided the deeply sampled blood TCRbeta repertoires that made up the dataset. Samples were obtained from the ongoing ImmuneRACE study (first 160 participants) and from 1,254 subjects provided by 6 global collaborators.

TCRbeta CDR3 regions were amplified from genomic DNA by means of the immunoSEQ Assay, a bias-controlled multiplex PCR. The authors processed their data as follows. The number of nucleated cells in each sample was estimated by amplification of reference gene primers within the assay. To quantify the absolute abundance of each unique TCRbeta CDR3 rearrangement, sequence reads were collapsed and filtered. For each sample, productive Simpson clonality was calculated as the square root of Simpson's diversity index across productive rearrangements. Not all clones reach the TCRdb copy of this immuneACCESS table, which keeps in-frame sequences only. Checked studies attribute under half of the gap to unresolved V genes and leave the rest unexplained. Clone size and V and J calls were adopted from that table, with D and trimming inferred from the DNA. The sample table holds some 300,000 clones, of which 85% to 90% were seen once. The ten most abundant clones make up 6.3% of the sample.

In Seattle, one collaborating source enrolled patients while the infection was active and tracked those patients longitudinally over the course of disease. The collaborating institutions used their own protocols to collect whole blood in K2EDTA tubes. For TCRbeta analysis, collaborator samples were shipped as frozen whole blood, as isolated PBMCs, or as DNA extracted from either sample type. About this clone: Its binding antigen is unknown. No base quality values were provided; no much bigger clone lies one nucleotide off.

On the study overall, not on this receptor specifically: The amount of clinical and demographic metadata varied by source and participant and was provided uncurated.

The germline V gene specifies SNHLY as CDR1 and FYNNEI as CDR2. Trimming takes 7 bases from V and 1 base from J, and the germline ends sit 14 bases apart. The CDR3 goes from the cysteine to the phenylalanine over 14 residues. Of the read, only the CDR3 DNA is kept; its 42 bases are in frame from base 1. This chain is built from TRBV2 and TRBJ2-7, and perhaps TRBD2 as D gene, on 5 matching bases. This TCR came from a woman aged 45-60 years with COVID-19, enrolled during active disease. Material: peripheral blood. In nucleotides, the sequence is TGTGCCAGCACCCGAGAGCGGCAGTCCTACGAGCAGTACTTC. Its product reads: CASTRERQSYEQYF.